A selection of T cell receptor beta chains follows, all from one sample in a study of blood T cell repertoires in COVID-19. TCRdb's table, derived via immunoSEQ multiplex PCR, lists solely in-frame clones and lacks some. The data contain roughly 28,000 clones, over 75% of them seen just once; the ten biggest clones take up roughly 7.7%. Sequencing was performed on peripheral blood. The receptors originated from a woman aged 50 to 65 with active COVID-19. CDR3s include the opening cysteine and the closing phenylalanine or tryptophan. The D gene is left open where the match is weak. Rows may omit the clone size; those that give it use once, few, many or a size class.

>TRBV12-3/TRBV12-4|TRBJ1-1|.|.
TGTGCCAGCAGTCAACAGGGTGGGACTGAAGCTTTCTTT
CASSQQGGTEAFF
>TRBV28|TRBJ1-4|.|.
TGTGCCAGCAGTTTACAGGGGCACTATGAAAAACTGTTTTTT
CASSLQGHYEKLFF
>TRBV11-2|TRBJ2-2|.|.
TGTGCCAGCAGCTTAACAGGGCCCGGGGAGCTGTTTTTT
CASSLTGPGELFF
>TRBV2|TRBJ2-1|.|.
TGTGCCAGCAGTGAACCGACTAGGAACTATGAGCAGTTCTTC
CASSEPTRNYEQFF
>TRBV9|TRBJ2-3|.|.
TGTGCCAGCAGCGTAGTGGATAGCAGAAGCACAGATACGCAGTATTTT
CASSVVDSRSTDTQYF
>TRBV7-8|TRBJ1-6|TRBD1|.
TGTGCCAGCAGCTTAGAACAGGGGAATTCACCCCTCCACTTT
CASSLEQGNSPLHF
>TRBV3-1/TRBV3-2|TRBJ1-4|.|.
TGTGCCAGCAGCCAAGCCACTTTTCGGGGTGGAAATGAAAAACTGTTTTTT
CASSQATFRGGNEKLFF
>TRBV7-9|TRBJ2-1|TRBD2|.
TGTGCCAGCAGCTCTCGACTAGCGGGCTGGGACAATGAGCAGTTCTTC
CASSSRLAGWDNEQFF
>TRBV10-3|TRBJ2-7|.|.
TGTGCCATCAGTGAGCGGGACGAGCAGTACTTC
CAISERDEQYF
>TRBV7-8|TRBJ2-7|.|medium-sized
TGTGCCAGCAGCTTACAGGGTCGGGTGGACGAGCAGTACTTC
CASSLQGRVDEQYF
>TRBV5-5|TRBJ2-7|TRBD1|.
TGTGCCAGCAGCACCGGGACAGGGAGCGACGAGCAGTACTTC
CASSTGTGSDEQYF
>TRBV7-2|TRBJ2-7|TRBD1|.
TGTGCCAGCAGCTTCGGGACAGGCTCCTACGAGCAGTACTTC
CASSFGTGSYEQYF
>TRBV5-4|TRBJ2-7|.|medium-sized
TGTGCCAGCAGCCCCCGGGGGGCTTTGTCCTACGAGCAGTACTTC
CASSPRGALSYEQYF
>TRBV7-9|TRBJ2-7|.|.
TGTGCCAGCAGCTTACCGGGTCGATCCTACGAGCAGTACTTC
CASSLPGRSYEQYF
>TRBV29-1|TRBJ2-4|TRBD1|.
TGCAGCGGAGAGACAGGGTCTACCTCCCTAGCCAAAAACATTCAGTACTTC
CSGETGSTSLAKNIQYF
>TRBV19|TRBJ2-7|.|.
TGTGCCAGTAGTATAGCGGACAAGACCTACGAGCAGTACTTC
CASSIADKTYEQYF
>TRBV1|TRBJ1-5|.|few
TGCACCAGCAGCCAAGATCCTGAGGCAGGCAATCAGCCCCAGCATTTT
CTSSQDPEAGNQPQHF
>TRBV28|TRBJ2-7|.|medium-sized
TGTGCCAGCAGTTTTCACGAGTTCTACGAGCAGTACTTC
CASSFHEFYEQYF
>TRBV28|TRBJ2-1|TRBD1|once
TGTGCCAGCAGTCCGGACAGGGCACTGGTCCGGTTCTTC
CASSPDRALVRFF
>TRBV28|TRBJ2-3|.|.
TGTGCCAGCAGTCCGCTCGGCGCGGAATTAACAGATACGCAGTATTTT
CASSPLGAELTDTQYF
>TRBV6-5|TRBJ2-5|TRBD2|.
TGTGCCAGCAGTGACTCTAGCGGGGGGTCGGAGACCCAGTACTTC
CASSDSSGGSETQYF
>TRBV28|TRBJ2-3|.|.
TGTGCCAGCCGGCTCCGGGGCAGGGGGGGCACAGATACGCAGTATTTT
CASRLRGRGGTDTQYF
>TRBV28|TRBJ2-7|TRBD1|.
TGTGCCAGCAGTTTCCTCAGGGGGTGGTACGAGCAGTACTTC
CASSFLRGWYEQYF
>TRBV5-1|TRBJ1-1|TRBD1|.
TGCGCCAGCAGCCCACTGACAGGGTCTGAAGCTTTCTTT
CASSPLTGSEAFF
>TRBV2|TRBJ1-5|TRBD1|.
TGTGCCAGCAGCGGACAGGGTTGGCAGCCCCAGCATTTT
CASSGQGWQPQHF
>TRBV28|TRBJ1-3|.|.
TGTGCCAGCCTTGAGATTGGGAGCTCTGGAAACACCATATATTTT
CASLEIGSSGNTIYF
>TRBV2|TRBJ2-7|TRBD2|.
TGTGCCAGCATAGGGGGAGCGGGAGTGAAGGGGTCCTACGAGCAGTACTTC
CASIGGAGVKGSYEQYF